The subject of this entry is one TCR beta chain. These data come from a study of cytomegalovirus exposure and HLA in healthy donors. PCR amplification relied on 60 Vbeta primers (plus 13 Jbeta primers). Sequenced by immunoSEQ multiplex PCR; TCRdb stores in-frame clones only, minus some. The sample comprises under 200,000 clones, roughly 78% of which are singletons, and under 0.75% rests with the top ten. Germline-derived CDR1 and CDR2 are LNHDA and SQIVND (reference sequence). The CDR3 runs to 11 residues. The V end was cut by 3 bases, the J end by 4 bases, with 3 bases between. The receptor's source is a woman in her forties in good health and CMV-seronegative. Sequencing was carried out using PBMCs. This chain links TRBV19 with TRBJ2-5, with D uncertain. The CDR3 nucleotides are TGTGCCAGTAGTATGGCAGAGACCCAGTACTTC. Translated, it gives CASSMAETQYF. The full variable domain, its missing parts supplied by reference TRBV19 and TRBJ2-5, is DGGITQSPKYLFRKEGQNVTLSCEQNLNHDAMYWYRQDPGQGLRLIYYSQIVNDFQKGDIAEGYSVSREKKESFPLTVTSAQKNPTAFYLCASSMAETQYFGPGTRLLVL.